This T cell receptor beta chain was profiled in a study of human T cells and chemical hapten exposure. Study conclusions and caveats: After DPC sensitization, TCRs above 1 in 1000 frequency showed no change.

The CDR3 has 19 residues. V dropped 4 bases and J dropped 2; count of bases not matched to a gene: 8. Germline lookup yields CDR1 LGHDT and CDR2 YNNKEL (reference sequence). Time point specified: patch test 2, 6 weeks after DPC sensitization. Treatment given: therapeutic diphenylcyclopropenone sensitization with weekly scalp DPC. Using its own MiXCR run on the RACE reads, TCRdb lists one record per CDR3 protein. The data contain about 400,000 distinct CDR3 sequences, about 6% of them singletons. This clonotype was seen a few times. What it binds is unknown. The chain combines TRBV3-1 with TRBJ2-1; 16 bases fit TRBD2. The material was whole blood, obtained in connection with sensitization to the hapten diphenylcyclopropenone (DPC). This TCR came from a woman younger than 35 with alopecia areata. Some clones in this sample may be carry-over from other donors' samples. CDR3 DNA: TGTGCCAGCAGCCCGGGACTAGCGGGGGGGCCAGGTCCCTACAATGAGCAGTTCTTC. It codes for CASSPGLAGGPGPYNEQFF.